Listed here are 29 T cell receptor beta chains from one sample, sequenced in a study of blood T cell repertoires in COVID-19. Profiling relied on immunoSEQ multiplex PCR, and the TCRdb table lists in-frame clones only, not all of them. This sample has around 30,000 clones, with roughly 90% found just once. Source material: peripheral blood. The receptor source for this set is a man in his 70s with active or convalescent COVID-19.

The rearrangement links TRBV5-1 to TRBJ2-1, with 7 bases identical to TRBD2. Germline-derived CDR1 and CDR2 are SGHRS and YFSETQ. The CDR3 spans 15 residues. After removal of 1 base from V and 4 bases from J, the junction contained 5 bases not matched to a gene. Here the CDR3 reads CASSLRAGDYNEQFF. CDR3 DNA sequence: TGCGCCAGCAGCTTGAGGGCGGGGGATTACAATGAGCAGTTCTTC.

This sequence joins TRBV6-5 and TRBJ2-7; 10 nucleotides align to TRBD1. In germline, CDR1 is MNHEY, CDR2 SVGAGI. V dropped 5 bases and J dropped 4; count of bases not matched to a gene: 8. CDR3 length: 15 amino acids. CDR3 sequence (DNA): TGTGCCAGCAGTCAGACCGGGACAGGGGTTTACGAGCAGTACTTC. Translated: CASSQTGTGVYEQYF.

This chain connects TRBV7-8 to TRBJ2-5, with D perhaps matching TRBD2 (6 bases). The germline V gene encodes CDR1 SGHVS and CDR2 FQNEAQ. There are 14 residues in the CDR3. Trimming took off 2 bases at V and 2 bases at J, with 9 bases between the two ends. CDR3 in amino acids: CASSLIAGQETQYF. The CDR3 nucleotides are TGTGCCAGCAGCTTAATCGCGGGGCAAGAGACCCAGTACTTC.

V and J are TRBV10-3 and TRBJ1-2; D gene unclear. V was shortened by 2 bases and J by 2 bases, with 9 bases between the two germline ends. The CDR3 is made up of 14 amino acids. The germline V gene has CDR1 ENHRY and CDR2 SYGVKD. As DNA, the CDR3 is TGTGCCATCAGTGAGGGCGGATCGAACTATGGCTACACCTTC. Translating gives CAISEGGSNYGYTF.

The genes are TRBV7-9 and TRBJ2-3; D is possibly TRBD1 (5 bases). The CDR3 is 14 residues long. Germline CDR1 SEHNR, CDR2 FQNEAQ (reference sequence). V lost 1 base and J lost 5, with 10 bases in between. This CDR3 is CASSLEQARDTQYF. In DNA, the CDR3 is TGTGCCAGCAGCTTAGAACAGGCGAGAGATACGCAGTATTTT.

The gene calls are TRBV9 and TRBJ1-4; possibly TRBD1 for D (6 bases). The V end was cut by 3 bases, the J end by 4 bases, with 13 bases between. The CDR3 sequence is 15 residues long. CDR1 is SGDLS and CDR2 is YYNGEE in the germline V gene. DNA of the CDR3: TGTGCCAGCAGCGAGGGACCGGGACATAATGAAAAACTGTTTTTT. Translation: CASSEGPGHNEKLFF.

The CDR3 DNA reads TGTGCTAACTCAAGTCAGGGTCGAACTGAAGCTTTCTTT. Protein: CANSSQGRTEAFF. This chain connects TRBV30 to TRBJ1-1, with a tentative D call TRBD1 (5 bases). Per germline, CDR1 GTSNPN and CDR2 SVGIG (reference sequence). The CDR3 is made up of 13 amino acids.

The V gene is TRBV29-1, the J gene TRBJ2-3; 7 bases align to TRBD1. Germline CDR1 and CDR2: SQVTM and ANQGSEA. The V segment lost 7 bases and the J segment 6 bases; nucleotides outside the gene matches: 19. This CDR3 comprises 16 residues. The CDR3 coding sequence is TGCAGCGCGGGGACAGAATCCCTCTGGCTCGGCGATACGCAGTATTTT. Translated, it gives CSAGTESLWLGDTQYF.

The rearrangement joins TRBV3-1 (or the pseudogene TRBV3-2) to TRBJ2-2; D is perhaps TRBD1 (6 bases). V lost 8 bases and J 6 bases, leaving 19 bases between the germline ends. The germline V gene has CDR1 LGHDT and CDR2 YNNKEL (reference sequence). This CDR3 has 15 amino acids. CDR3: CASGTGIDQSGELFF. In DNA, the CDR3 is TGTGCCAGCGGTACAGGGATTGATCAATCCGGGGAGCTGTTTTTT.

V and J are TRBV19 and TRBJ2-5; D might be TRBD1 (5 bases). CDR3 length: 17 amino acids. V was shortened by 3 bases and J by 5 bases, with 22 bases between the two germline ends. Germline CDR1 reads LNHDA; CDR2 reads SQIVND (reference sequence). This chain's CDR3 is CASSIYPQQVLGETQYF. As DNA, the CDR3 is TGTGCCAGTAGTATTTATCCCCAACAGGTATTGGGGGAGACCCAGTACTTC.

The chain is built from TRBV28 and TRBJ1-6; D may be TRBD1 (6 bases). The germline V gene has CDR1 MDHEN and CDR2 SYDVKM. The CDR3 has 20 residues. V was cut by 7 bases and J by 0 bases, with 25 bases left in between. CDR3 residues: CASTTTLGQNTFSYNSPLHF. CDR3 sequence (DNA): TGTGCCAGCACCACCACCCTAGGACAGAACACCTTCTCCTATAATTCACCCCTCCACTTT.

The CDR3 DNA is TGTGCCAGCTCACCTCGACAGGGAAAGGATGAAAAACTGTTTTTT. As protein: CASSPRQGKDEKLFF. The chain carries TRBV18 and TRBJ1-4, with 7 bases that match TRBD1. Germline V lookup: CDR1 KGHSH, CDR2 LQKENI. The length of the CDR3 is 15 residues. V dropped 3 bases and J dropped 6; count of bases not matched to a gene: 7.

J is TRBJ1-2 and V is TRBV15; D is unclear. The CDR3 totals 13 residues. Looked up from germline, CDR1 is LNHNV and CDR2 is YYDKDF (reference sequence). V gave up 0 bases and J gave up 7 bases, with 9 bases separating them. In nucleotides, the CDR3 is TGTGCCACCAGCAGAGACCTGGCTTTTGGCTACACCTTC. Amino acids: CATSRDLAFGYTF.

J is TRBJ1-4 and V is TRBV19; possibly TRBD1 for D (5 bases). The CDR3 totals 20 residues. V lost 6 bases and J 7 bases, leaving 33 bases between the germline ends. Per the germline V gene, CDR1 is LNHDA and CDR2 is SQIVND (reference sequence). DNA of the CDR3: TGTGCCAGTAGCGAAAGCCGGGCCGCCCGTGGGGGGGTATGGGCTGAAAAACTGTTTTTT. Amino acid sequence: CASSESRAARGGVWAEKLFF.

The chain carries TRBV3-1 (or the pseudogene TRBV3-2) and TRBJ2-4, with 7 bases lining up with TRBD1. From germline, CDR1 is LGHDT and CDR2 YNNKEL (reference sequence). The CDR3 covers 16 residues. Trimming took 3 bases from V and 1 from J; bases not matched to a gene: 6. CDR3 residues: CASSQGTGVAKNIQYF. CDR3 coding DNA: TGTGCCAGCAGCCAGGGAACAGGGGTTGCCAAAAACATTCAGTACTTC.

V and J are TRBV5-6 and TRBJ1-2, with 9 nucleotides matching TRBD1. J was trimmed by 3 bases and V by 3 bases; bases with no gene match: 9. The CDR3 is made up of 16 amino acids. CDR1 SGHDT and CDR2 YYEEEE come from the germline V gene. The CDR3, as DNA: TGTGCCAGCAGCTCCGGACTGACAGGGGGGCACTATGGCTACACCTTC. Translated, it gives CASSSGLTGGHYGYTF. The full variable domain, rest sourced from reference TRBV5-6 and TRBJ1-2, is DAGVTQSPTHLIKTRGQQVTLRCSPKSGHDTVSWYQQALGQGPQFIFQYYEEEERQRGNFPDRFSGHQFPNYSSELNVNALLLGDSALYLCASSSGLTGGHYGYTFGSGTRLTVV.

The CDR3 region has the DNA TGTGCCAGCAGCCCCCGGGGCGGGGGCGGTCAGCCCCAGCATTTT. Encoded protein: CASSPRGGGGQPQHF. The chain links TRBV7-9 to TRBJ1-5; a weak D match, TRBD1 (6 bases). V was shortened by 5 bases and J by 6 bases, with 17 bases between the two germline ends. The CDR3 totals 15 residues. Germline V gene sequence: CDR1 SEHNR, CDR2 FQNEAQ (reference sequence).

DNA for the CDR3: TGTGCCAGCAGCTCGGACAGTTCCTACAATGAGCAGTTCTTC. Amino acids: CASSSDSSYNEQFF. The chain is built from TRBV13 and TRBJ2-1; a weak D match, TRBD1 (6 bases). V gave up 4 bases and J gave up 1 base, with 8 bases separating them. CDR1 is PRHDT, CDR2 FYEKMQ, per germline (reference sequence). This CDR3 region has 14 residues.

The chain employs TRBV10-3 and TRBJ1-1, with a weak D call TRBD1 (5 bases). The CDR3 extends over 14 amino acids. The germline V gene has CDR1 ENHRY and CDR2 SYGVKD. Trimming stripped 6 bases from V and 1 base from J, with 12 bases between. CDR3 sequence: CAIRGAHGNTEAFF. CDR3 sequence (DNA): TGTGCCATCAGAGGGGCCCACGGGAACACTGAAGCTTTCTTT.

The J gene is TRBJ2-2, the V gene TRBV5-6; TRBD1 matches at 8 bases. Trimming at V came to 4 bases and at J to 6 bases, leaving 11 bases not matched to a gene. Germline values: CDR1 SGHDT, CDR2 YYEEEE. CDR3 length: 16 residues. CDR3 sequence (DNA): TGTGCCAGCAGCCTGGACAGGGCGGTATTCGCCGGGGAGCTGTTTTTT. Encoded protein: CASSLDRAVFAGELFF. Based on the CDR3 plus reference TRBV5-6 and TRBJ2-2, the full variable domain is DAGVTQSPTHLIKTRGQQVTLRCSPKSGHDTVSWYQQALGQGPQFIFQYYEEEERQRGNFPDRFSGHQFPNYSSELNVNALLLGDSALYLCASSLDRAVFAGELFFGEGSRLTVL.

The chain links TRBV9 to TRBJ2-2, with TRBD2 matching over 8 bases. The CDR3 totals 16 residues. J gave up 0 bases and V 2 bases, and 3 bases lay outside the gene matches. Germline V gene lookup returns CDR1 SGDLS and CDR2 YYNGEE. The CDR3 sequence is CASSVLSGANTGELFF. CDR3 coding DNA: TGTGCCAGCAGCGTCCTTAGCGGGGCGAACACCGGGGAGCTGTTTTTT.

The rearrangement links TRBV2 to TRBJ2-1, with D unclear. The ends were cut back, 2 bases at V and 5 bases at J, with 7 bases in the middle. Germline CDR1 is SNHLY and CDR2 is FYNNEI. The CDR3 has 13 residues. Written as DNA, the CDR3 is TGTGCCAGCAGTGAACCTTATAACAATGAGCAGTTCTTC. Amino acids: CASSEPYNNEQFF. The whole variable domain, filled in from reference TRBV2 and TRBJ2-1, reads EPEVTQTPSHQVTQMGQEVILRCVPISNHLYFYWYRQILGQKVEFLVSFYNNEISEKSEIFDDQFSVERPDGSNFTLKIRSTKLEDSAMYFCASSEPYNNEQFFGPGTRLTVL.

The CDR3 region is CASSVTGRIYGYTF. CDR3 DNA sequence: TGTGCCAGCAGCGTAACAGGGAGAATATATGGCTACACCTTC. This chain uses TRBV5-6 with TRBJ1-2; maybe TRBD1 (6 bases). The CDR3 length is 14 residues. CDR1 SGHDT and CDR2 YYEEEE come from the germline V gene. V dropped 4 bases and J dropped 5 bases, with 15 bases sitting between them.

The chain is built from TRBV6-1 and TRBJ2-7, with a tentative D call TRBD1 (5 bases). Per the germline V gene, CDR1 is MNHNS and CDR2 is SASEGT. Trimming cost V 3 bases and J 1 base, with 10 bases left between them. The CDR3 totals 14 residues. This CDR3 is CASSEWGPSYEQYF. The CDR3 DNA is TGTGCCAGCAGTGAGTGGGGCCCGTCCTACGAGCAGTACTTC.

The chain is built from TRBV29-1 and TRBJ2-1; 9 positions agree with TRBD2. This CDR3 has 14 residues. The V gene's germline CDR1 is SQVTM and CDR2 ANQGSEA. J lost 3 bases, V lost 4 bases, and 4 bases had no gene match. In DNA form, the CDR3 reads TGCAGCGTTGGACTAGCGGAGATCTACAATGAGCAGTTCTTC. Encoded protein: CSVGLAEIYNEQFF.

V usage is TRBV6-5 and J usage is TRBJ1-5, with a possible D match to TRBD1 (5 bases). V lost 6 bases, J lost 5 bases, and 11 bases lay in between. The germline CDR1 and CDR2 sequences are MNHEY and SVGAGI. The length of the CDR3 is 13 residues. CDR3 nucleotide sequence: TGTGCCAGCAGGGGGGACTTCGATCAGCCCCAGCATTTT. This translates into CASRGDFDQPQHF.

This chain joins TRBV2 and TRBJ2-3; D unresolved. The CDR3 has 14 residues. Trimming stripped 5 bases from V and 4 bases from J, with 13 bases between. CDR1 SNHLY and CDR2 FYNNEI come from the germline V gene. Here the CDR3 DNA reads TGTGCCAGCAGTAGGCAGGTGGCGTCAGATACGCAGTATTTT. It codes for CASSRQVASDTQYF.

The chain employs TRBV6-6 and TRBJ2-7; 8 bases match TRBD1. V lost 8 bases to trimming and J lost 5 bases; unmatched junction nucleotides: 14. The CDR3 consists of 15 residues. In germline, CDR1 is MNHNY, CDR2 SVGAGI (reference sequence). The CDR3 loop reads CASSKPGTGQNEQYV. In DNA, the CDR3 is TGTGCCAGCTCCAAACCCGGGACAGGCCAAAACGAGCAGTACGTC.

Here the CDR3 DNA reads TGCGCCAGCAGCTTTCGGACTACCCTACTGAGCTCCTACAATGAGCAGTTCTTC. Protein sequence: CASSFRTTLLSSYNEQFF. The chain employs TRBV5-1 and TRBJ2-1, with TRBD2 as a possible D gene (6 bases). This CDR3 contains 18 residues. With 2 bases removed from V and 0 bases from J, the gap between germline ends came to 18 bases. CDR1 SGHRS and CDR2 YFSETQ come from the germline V gene.